These T cell receptor beta chains were read from a single sample in a study of blood T cells in healthy people across ages. TCRdb re-called the 5' RACE reads through MiXCR, storing one row per CDR3 protein. Among about 1 million distinct CDR3 sequences, approximately 25% were seen once, and the ten largest hold around 0.7%. This sample was shared with a second study, whose subject was T cells of mothers and their children.

Specimen: blood. Source of these receptors: a girl aged 2 to 10 in good health. CDR3s include the opening cysteine and the closing phenylalanine or tryptophan.

V: TRBV4-3
CDR3: CASSQDGQGSTEAFF

V: TRBV20-1
CDR3: CSARDSMTGNTIYF

V: TRBV15
CDR3: CATSRDVSDRVEGQYF

V: TRBV19
CDR3: CASSIVRLGGRTEAFF

V: TRBV7-3
CDR3: CASSARWNTEAFF

V: TRBV9
CDR3: CASSVDFGGNEKLFF

V: TRBV2
CDR3: CASSDGSAETQYF

V: TRBV7-9
CDR3: CASSVGQGTYEQYF

V: TRBV5-1
CDR3: CASTDAPGQGSTEAFF

V: TRBV3-1
CDR3: CASSPKEGDYTEHEQFF

V: TRBV10-3
CDR3: CAIRETAPSYNEQFF

V: TRBV28
CDR3: CASRATGANYGYTF

V: TRBV20-1
CDR3: CSAREGRKRNYNEQFF

V: TRBV7-8
CDR3: CASSLLAVGTQYF

V: TRBV20-1
CDR3: CSARDGGRRELGEAFF

V: TRBV27
CDR3: CASRQQGAVPYEQYF

V: TRBV29-1
CDR3: CSAAPGPAYEQYF

V: TRBV28
CDR3: CASSQPPPRYGYTF

V: TRBV18
CDR3: CASSSASGLEQYF

V: TRBV20-1
CDR3: CSARDPLPGSSYEQYF

V: TRBV7-6
CDR3: CASSLWGHGTEAFF

V: TRBV20-1
CDR3: CSATTGFGNQPQHF

V: TRBV6-1
CDR3: CASSAKETQYF

V: TRBV5-1
CDR3: CASSSRGRGNTEAFF

V: TRBV6-1
CDR3: CASTFLTGGGGEAFF

V: TRBV20-1
CDR3: CSARSDPSYEQYF

V: TRBV3-1
CDR3: CASTQSGQNYGYTF

V: TRBV5-5
CDR3: CASSSEGSPQETQYF

V: TRBV5-1
CDR3: CASGGGGTADAQYF

V: TRBV27
CDR3: CASSPKPGPNYEQYF

V: TRBV5-1
CDR3: CASSLGGTVSYEQYF

V: TRBV28
CDR3: CASSRTPGLAGTYNEQFF

V: TRBV24-1
CDR3: CATSVGVTQYF

V: TRBV7-9
CDR3: CASSPLWVNYGYTF

V: TRBV29-1
CDR3: CSVPGLNQETQYF

V: TRBV12-3/TRBV12-4
CDR3: CACTGNLEYEQYF

V: TRBV19
CDR3: CASSIDPGQGHGYTF

V: TRBV12-3/TRBV12-4
CDR3: CASIETLAGYTGELFF

V: TRBV12-3/TRBV12-4
CDR3: CASRPRWEGTEAFF

V: TRBV24-1
CDR3: CATSDSSGSQEQYF

V: TRBV18
CDR3: CASFTSGSTDTQYF

V: TRBV20-1
CDR3: CSARDGVGTEAFF

V: TRBV4-3
CDR3: CASSQGVTLTYGCTF

V: TRBV12-3/TRBV12-4
CDR3: CASNQGRNGYTF

V: TRBV20-1
CDR3: CSARDLGGTTFDEQFF

V: TRBV7-3
CDR3: CASSLKGGASYEQYF

V: TRBV5-4
CDR3: CASSQPGQGGYEQYF

V: TRBV13
CDR3: CASSPHGGANEQFF

V: TRBV7-2
CDR3: CASTTPAPDTQYF

V: TRBV7-3
CDR3: CASSLRPGLTDTQYF

V: TRBV7-6
CDR3: CASSPQRDHEQYF

V: TRBV21-1
CDR3: CASSKHIVPGQVTEAFF

V: TRBV6-2/TRBV6-3
CDR3: CASEPSASGSIGSYEQYF

V: TRBV28
CDR3: CASSGPGPYEQYF

V: TRBV12-3/TRBV12-4
CDR3: CATSTGLGNTIYF

V: TRBV20-1
CDR3: CSARGITRDSYNEQFF

V: TRBV7-9
CDR3: CASSLLENWDTEAFF

V: TRBV27
CDR3: CATRDWAYEQYF

V: TRBV12-3/TRBV12-4
CDR3: CASSLERVTDTQYF

V: TRBV7-9
CDR3: CASSVYSLPNYGYTF